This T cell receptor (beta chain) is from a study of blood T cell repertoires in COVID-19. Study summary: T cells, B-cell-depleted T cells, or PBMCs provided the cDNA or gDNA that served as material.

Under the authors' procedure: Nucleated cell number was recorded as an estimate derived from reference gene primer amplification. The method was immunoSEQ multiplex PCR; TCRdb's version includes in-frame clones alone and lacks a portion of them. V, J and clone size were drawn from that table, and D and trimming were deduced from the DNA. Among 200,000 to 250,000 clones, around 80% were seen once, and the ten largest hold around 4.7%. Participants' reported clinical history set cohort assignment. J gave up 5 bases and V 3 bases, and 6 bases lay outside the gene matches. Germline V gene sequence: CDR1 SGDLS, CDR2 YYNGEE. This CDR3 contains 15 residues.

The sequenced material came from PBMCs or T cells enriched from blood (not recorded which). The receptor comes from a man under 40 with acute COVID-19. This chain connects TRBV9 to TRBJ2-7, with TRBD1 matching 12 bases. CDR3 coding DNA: TGTGCCAGCAGCGCCTATGGGACAGGGGGCGACGAGCAGTACTTC. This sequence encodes CASSAYGTGGDEQYF.